This TCR beta chain came from a study of tumor-infiltrating lymphocytes in primary liver carcinoma. About the study: Samples returned roughly 3.65 to 7.13 million productive TCRbeta reads each. Read depth did not differ significantly between tissue types.

The source of the blood RNA was unsorted whole blood, and germline DNA was extracted as well. Reverse transcription of approximately 520 ng total RNA with a constant-region primer produced TCR beta cDNA. Sequencing libraries for TCR beta derived from three nested multiplex PCR rounds that used slightly modified ARM-PCR. It was with TRBV1-TRBV30 forward primers and a C-beta reverse primer that the first two PCR rounds were run, at approximately 9 cycles each. TCRdb independently ran MiXCR on the multiplex PCR reads; one entry per CDR3 protein. The data contain roughly 180,000 distinct CDR3 sequences, over 50% of them seen just once; the ten biggest clones take up approximately 68%. This CDR3 contains 13 residues. Germline lookup yields CDR1 SQVTM and CDR2 ANQGSEA. The ends were cut back, 4 bases at V and 6 bases at J, with 13 bases in the middle. A note on this clonotype: The target antigen is unknown.

General study results and limits: The study used bulk unsorted samples and so did not compare CD4+ and CD8+ repertoires.

The V call is TRBV29-1, the J call TRBJ1-5, with D perhaps matching TRBD1 (5 bases). The sequence was obtained from a man between 35 and 55 years old with primary liver carcinoma and hepatitis B virus infection. Material: peripheral blood. The CDR3 is CSVGAGSCQPQHF. The CDR3 DNA sequence: TGCAGCGTTGGGGCAGGGTCGTGTCAGCCCCAGCATTTT.